These T cell receptor beta chains were read from a single sample in a study of shared clonotypes between healthy human individuals. Assay used: immunoSEQ multiplex PCR; TCRdb lists only in-frame clones, some missing. This table has roughly 410,000 clones, approximately 97% appearing once. The sequencing sample was made of memory CD8+ T cells sorted from blood. These receptor sequences come from a man aged 25-40 years in good health. The CDR3 runs from the conserved cysteine through the conserved F or W. A D gene is named only where the DNA matches it firmly. Rows may omit the clone size; those that give it use once, few, many or a size class.

10	-	-	TRBV6-4	TRBJ1-1	CASRETEAFF	TGTGCCAGCAGGGAGACTGAAGCTTTCTTT
18	-	TRBD2	TRBV6-1	TRBJ2-1	CASSEGLKGGLAFDEQFF	TGTGCCAGCAGTGAAGGTTTAAAGGGGGGACTAGCTTTCGATGAGCAGTTCTTC
11	-	-	TRBV20-1	TRBJ2-5	CSARLQETQYF	TGCAGTGCTCGACTGCAAGAGACCCAGTACTTC
14	-	TRBD2	TRBV7-3	TRBJ2-3	CASSLTAGGDTQYF	TGTGCCAGCAGCTTAACAGCGGGAGGAGATACGCAGTATTTT
13	-	-	TRBV12-5	TRBJ2-5	CASGLEQGQTQYF	TGTGCTAGTGGTTTGGAACAGGGCCAGACCCAGTACTTC
13	-	-	TRBV19	TRBJ1-1	CASSLQENTEAFF	TGTGCCAGTAGTTTGCAGGAGAACACTGAAGCTTTCTTT
14	-	-	TRBV6-5	TRBJ2-7	CASSYSTNSYEQYF	TGTGCCAGCAGTTACTCGACTAACTCCTACGAGCAGTACTTC
16	-	-	TRBV29-1	TRBJ1-1	CSVEWNEAGVYTEAFF	TGCAGCGTTGAATGGAATGAGGCAGGGGTGTACACTGAAGCTTTCTTT
16	-	-	TRBV5-1	TRBJ2-1	CASSLAALAAYNEQFF	TGCGCCAGCAGCTTGGCCGCGCTAGCAGCATACAATGAGCAGTTCTTC
14	-	-	TRBV4-2	TRBJ2-7	CASSQVGGSYEQYF	TGTGCCAGCAGCCAAGTGGGGGGTAGCTACGAGCAGTACTTC
11	-	-	TRBV27	TRBJ1-3	CASGTGNTIYF	TGTGCCAGCGGTACTGGAAACACCATATATTTT
15	-	TRBD1	TRBV6-1	TRBJ2-7	CASSGTGIFSYEQYF	TGTGCCAGCAGTGGGACAGGGATTTTTTCCTACGAGCAGTACTTC
15	-	TRBD2	TRBV19	TRBJ2-5	CASSPSGPYQETQYF	TGTGCCAGTAGTCCTAGCGGCCCTTACCAAGAGACCCAGTACTTC
15	-	TRBD2	TRBV25-1	TRBJ2-5	CASSAGTSGSQTQYF	TGTGCCAGCAGTGCGGGGACTAGCGGGAGTCAGACCCAGTACTTC
18	-	-	TRBV19	TRBJ2-1	CASSIRGWPGVRSDEQFF	TGTGCCAGTAGTATTAGGGGGTGGCCGGGAGTCAGATCCGATGAGCAGTTCTTC
17	-	-	TRBV5-6	TRBJ2-5	CASSPPDRQVKQETQYF	TGTGCCAGCAGCCCCCCGGACCGACAGGTAAAGCAGGAGACCCAGTACTTC
13	-	-	TRBV30	TRBJ1-3	CAWSVIGGNTIYF	TGTGCCTGGAGTGTTATTGGGGGAAACACCATATATTTT
13	-	-	TRBV4-1	TRBJ2-7	CASSQDASYEQYF	TGCGCCAGCAGCCAAGATGCCAGCTACGAGCAGTACTTC
13	-	-	TRBV5-1	TRBJ2-1	CASRRGERDEQFF	TGCGCCAGCAGAAGGGGGGAGCGGGATGAGCAGTTCTTC
14	once	TRBD2	TRBV29-1	TRBJ2-7	CSVSGTTSSYEQYF	TGCAGCGTGTCCGGGACTACGAGCTCCTACGAGCAGTACTTC
15	-	-	TRBV2	TRBJ1-3	CASSERPGSGNTIYF	TGTGCCAGCAGTGAGCGTCCCGGGTCTGGAAACACCATATATTTT
13	-	-	TRBV28	TRBJ2-3	CASSFSGPDTQYF	TGTGCCAGCAGTTTTTCGGGGCCAGATACGCAGTATTTT
14	-	-	TRBV14	TRBJ1-3	CASSQGTAGNTIYF	TGTGCCAGCAGCCAAGGGACTGCGGGAAACACCATATATTTT
16	-	-	TRBV29-1	TRBJ2-7	CSVRQGRGGGTYEQYF	TGCAGCGTTCGCCAGGGGCGGGGCGGGGGAACCTACGAGCAGTACTTC
14	-	TRBD2	TRBV5-1	TRBJ2-7	CASSLAAGVREQYF	TGCGCCAGCAGCTTGGCCGCGGGGGTTAGGGAGCAGTACTTC
12	-	-	TRBV28	TRBJ1-5	CASSSSDQPQHF	TGTGCCAGCAGCTCCTCAGATCAGCCCCAGCATTTT
12	-	-	TRBV7-9	TRBJ2-7	CASLSGHYEQYF	TGTGCCAGCCTCTCGGGACACTACGAGCAGTACTTC
17	-	TRBD2	TRBV28	TRBJ2-3	CASSPSGRNRRTDTQYF	TGTGCCAGCAGCCCTAGCGGGAGGAACCGGCGTACAGATACGCAGTATTTT
14	-	TRBD2	TRBV25-1	TRBJ2-3	CASSESLAGDTQYF	TGTGCCAGCAGTGAATCTCTAGCGGGAGATACGCAGTATTTT
15	-	-	TRBV10-3	TRBJ2-5	CAISEMGGAGETQYF	TGTGCCATCAGTGAGATGGGGGGGGCGGGCGAGACCCAGTACTTC
13	-	-	TRBV5-1	TRBJ1-2	CASSPYDRYGYTF	TGCGCCAGCAGCCCGTACGACAGGTACGGCTACACCTTC
18	-	-	TRBV21-1	TRBJ2-3	CASSKGGVSGRGKDTQYF	TGTGCCAGCAGCAAAGGGGGCGTTAGCGGGAGGGGGAAAGATACGCAGTATTTT
15	-	TRBD1	TRBV2	TRBJ1-2	CASSSTTGGRYGYTF	TGTGCCAGCAGTTCTACTACAGGGGGACGCTATGGCTACACCTTC
15	-	-	TRBV7-8	TRBJ1-2	CASSLARVWDYGYTF	TGTGCCAGCAGCTTAGCCAGGGTATGGGACTATGGCTACACCTTC
13	-	TRBD2	TRBV9	TRBJ2-1	CASSAGTRGEQFF	TGTGCCAGCAGTGCCGGGACTAGAGGTGAGCAGTTCTTC
18	once	-	TRBV7-8	TRBJ2-1	CASSFRRTIQGGYNEQFF	TGTGCCAGCAGCTTCCGTCGGACTATCCAAGGGGGATACAATGAGCAGTTCTTC
13	-	-	TRBV28	TRBJ2-7	CASSPTGTLEQYF	TGTGCCAGCAGTCCCACAGGGACCCTCGAGCAGTACTTC
16	-	TRBD2	TRBV2	TRBJ2-7	CASSVRASGSSYEQYF	TGTGCCAGCAGTGTAAGAGCGAGCGGGAGTTCCTACGAGCAGTACTTC
14	-	-	TRBV29-1	TRBJ1-2	CSVEGTVGGYGYTF	TGCAGCGTTGAGGGTACAGTGGGCGGCTATGGCTACACCTTC
13	-	-	TRBV7-9	TRBJ2-7	CASSLWGIYEQYF	TGTGCCAGCAGCTTATGGGGGATCTACGAGCAGTACTTC
15	-	-	TRBV7-9	TRBJ1-1	CASSLARVWSTEAFF	TGTGCCAGCAGCTTAGCGCGAGTCTGGAGCACTGAAGCTTTCTTT
16	-	TRBD2	TRBV6-1	TRBJ2-1	CASSDALAAPYNEQFF	TGTGCCAGCAGTGATGCGCTAGCGGCCCCCTACAATGAGCAGTTCTTC
18	-	TRBD2	TRBV5-3	TRBJ2-1	CARSPRLAGAEIYNEQFF	TGTGCCAGAAGCCCCCGACTAGCGGGAGCCGAAATCTACAATGAGCAGTTCTTC
14	-	TRBD1	TRBV7-6	TRBJ2-7	CASSMGTGGNEQYF	TGTGCCAGCAGCATGGGGACAGGGGGCAACGAGCAGTACTTC
13	-	-	TRBV30	TRBJ1-5	CAWSGSLNQPQHF	TGTGCCTGGAGTGGGTCCCTCAATCAGCCCCAGCATTTT